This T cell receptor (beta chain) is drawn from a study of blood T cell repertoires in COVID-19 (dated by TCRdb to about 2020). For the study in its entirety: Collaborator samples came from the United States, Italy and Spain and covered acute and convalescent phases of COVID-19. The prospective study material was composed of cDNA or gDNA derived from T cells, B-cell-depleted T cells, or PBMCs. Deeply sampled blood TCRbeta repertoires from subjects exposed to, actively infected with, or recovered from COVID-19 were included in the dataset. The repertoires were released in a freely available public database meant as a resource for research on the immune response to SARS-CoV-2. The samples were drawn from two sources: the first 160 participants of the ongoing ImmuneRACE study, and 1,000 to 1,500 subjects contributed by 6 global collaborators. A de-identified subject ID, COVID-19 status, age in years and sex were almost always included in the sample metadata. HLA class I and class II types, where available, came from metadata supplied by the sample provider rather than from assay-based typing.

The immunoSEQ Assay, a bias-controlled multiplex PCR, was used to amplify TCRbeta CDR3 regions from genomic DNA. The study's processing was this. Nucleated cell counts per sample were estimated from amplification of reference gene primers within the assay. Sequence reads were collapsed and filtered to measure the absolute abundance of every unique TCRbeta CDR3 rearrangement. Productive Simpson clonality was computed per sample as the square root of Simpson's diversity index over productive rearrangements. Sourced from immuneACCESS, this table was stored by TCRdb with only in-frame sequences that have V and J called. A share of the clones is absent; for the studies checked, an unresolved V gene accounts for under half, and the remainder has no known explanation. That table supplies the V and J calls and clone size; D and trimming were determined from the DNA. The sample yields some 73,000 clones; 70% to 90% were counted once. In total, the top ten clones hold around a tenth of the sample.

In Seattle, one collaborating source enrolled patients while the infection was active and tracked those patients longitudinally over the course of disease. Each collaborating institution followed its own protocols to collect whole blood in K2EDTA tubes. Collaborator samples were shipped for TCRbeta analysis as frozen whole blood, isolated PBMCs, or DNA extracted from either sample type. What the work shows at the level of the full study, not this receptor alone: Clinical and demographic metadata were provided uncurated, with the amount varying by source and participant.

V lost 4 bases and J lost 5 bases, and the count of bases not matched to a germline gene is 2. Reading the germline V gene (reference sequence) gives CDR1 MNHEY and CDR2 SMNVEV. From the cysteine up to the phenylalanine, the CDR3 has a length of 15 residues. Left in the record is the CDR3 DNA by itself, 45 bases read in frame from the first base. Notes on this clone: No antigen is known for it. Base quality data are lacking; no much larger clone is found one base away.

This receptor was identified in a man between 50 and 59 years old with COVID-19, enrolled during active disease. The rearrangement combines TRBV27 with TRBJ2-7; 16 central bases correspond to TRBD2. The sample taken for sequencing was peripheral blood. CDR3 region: CASSSGLAGGHEQYF. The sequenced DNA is TGTGCCAGCAGTTCGGGACTAGCGGGAGGGCACGAGCAGTACTTC.